Below, one TCR beta chain is given with its context. This receptor's antigen is unknown. There are no base qualities to consult, and no much larger clone falls within one base. The data were taken from a study of control samples from healthy donors and cancer patients (dated by TCRdb to about 2020). From the cysteine through the phenylalanine, the CDR3 covers 14 amino acids. Only CDR3 DNA is held: 42 bases, read in frame from base 1. Sequences SEHNR (CDR1) and FQNEAQ (CDR2) are obtained from the germline V gene (reference sequence). Deletion took 6 bases off V and 1 base off J, with a span of 12 bases between the germline ends. Libraries were made using the immunoSEQ multiplex PCR assay. TCRdb mirrors the immuneACCESS table, restricted to in-frame sequences. Some clones are absent from its copies; in checked studies, under half trace to an unresolved V gene, and the reason for the others is unknown. A total of 180,000 or so clones appear in this sample, roughly nine tenths of them only once. About 1.6% of the sample belongs to the ten largest clones.

The sample was blood. In this chain, TRBV7-9 is recombined with TRBJ1-1; TRBD1 is a possible D gene, resting on 6 matching bases. The TCR originated in a woman aged 25 to 39 in good health. The CDR3: CASRRIGGNTEAFF. The DNA sequence is TGTGCCAGCAGGAGGATAGGGGGGAACACTGAAGCTTTCTTT.